The present entry profiles one TCR beta chain with its context. Its antigen is not yet known. The read ends 3 residues shy of where the CDR3 ends; the end is completed using the germline J gene. This sample is drawn from a study of T cells in women clearing cervical HPV infection (dated by TCRdb to about 2018). Concerning the study at large: Cases were about 25 women with histologically confirmed HPV16-related CIN3 or worse, including a couple of invasive cancers. Among cases, blood sampling came a median of approximately 150 days after lesion detection, with an interquartile range of about 85 to 200 days. The controls were some 23 women whose single incident HPV16 infection cleared within 12 months with no development of precancer or cancer. Cases had a median age of roughly 30 years compared with 38 to 40 for controls, and baseline characteristics showed no significant differences between the groups. The parent cohort enrolled roughly 9,400 women aged 18 or older in Guanacaste, Costa Rica, in about 1993 to 1994 and followed the women for roughly seven years. Five blinded duplicates per group were added as quality controls, giving about 60 samples: approximately 50 participants and 10 replicates. Cases and controls were matched on age within five years and on year of sample collection. Nested within Costa Rica's Guanacaste HPV Natural History Study, an exploratory proof-of-principle case-control study compared TCR repertoires across cervical HPV16 outcomes. Because only a few women had HLA typing data, the possibility that HLA type acted as a confounder could not be ruled out. Blood from cases was collected at the visit at which the lesion was first identified, whereas blood from controls was collected once infection was no longer detected.

Every participant had a single incident cervical HPV16 infection, and prevalent HPV16 infections were excluded. Cervical HPV DNA was detected by MY09/MY11 PCR, and genotyping was performed by dot-blot hybridization. Approximately 15 mL of heparinized blood were centrifuged, and the buffy coat was aliquoted, frozen at -30°C, then stored at -80°C. QIAGEN kits were used to extract genomic DNA from buffy coat specimens. The V end loses 5 bases and the J end loses 3 bases, and a stretch of 17 bases separates them. CDR1 and CDR2, looked up from the germline V gene, are SNHLY and FYNNEI. The cysteine opens and the phenylalanine closes a CDR3 of 15 amino acids. Sequencing covers 36 bases of the CDR3, shown here with the frame starting at base 1. TCR beta CDR3 regions were amplified by multiplex PCR using the immunoSEQ assay from an average of roughly 1,300 ng genomic DNA per sample. To correct primer bias, the assay used a complete synthetic TCR repertoire to set an amplification baseline. Amplicons were sequenced on the Illumina platform. The study's processing was this. Sequences were error-corrected by clustering with frequency ratios and a modified nearest-neighbor algorithm, then analyzed in the immunoSEQ Analyzer with IMGT gene definitions. TCR richness and evenness were averaged over 20 rarefaction repeats at each rarefaction depth, excluding samples with fewer sequences than the depth. Wilcoxon rank sum tests with FDR correction were used to compare relative abundances of V, D and J genes between the groups. Blinded duplicates gave an intraclass correlation of around 95% for TCR richness and an average of roughly 82% across under 75 gene segments. As stored in TCRdb, this immuneACCESS dataset retains in-frame rearrangements with V and J assigned. A fraction of the clones does not appear; measured against another copy, unresolved V genes explain less than half of the discrepancy, and the remainder lacks a known reason. For V, J and clone size, that table is used; D and trimming come from the DNA. The sample's own table lists tens of thousands of clones. Under 6.5% of the sample is held by the ten biggest clonotypes.

The full study reports these points: The cross-sectional design could not show whether associations preceded infection or resulted from it; effector/memory subsets and HPV-specific T cells were not isolated. TCR repertoire richness was significantly higher in CIN3+ cases than in controls across sequencing depths, while evenness did not differ. Random forest classifiers combining richness and V gene abundances distinguished cases from controls with an estimated AUC of 0.83. T-cell numbers per sample were unknown, so richness differences could reflect varying T-cell content rather than repertoire biology. Lower TRBV6-7 relative abundance was observed in cases than in controls (around 0.11% versus 0.15%; Bonferroni P = 0.0008).

The V and J genes are TRBV2 and TRBJ2-7; D gene: possibly TRBD2, on 6 matching bases. What was sequenced was blood buffy coat. The clonotype was recovered from a woman aged 18 to 75 with a cervical HPV16 infection that either progressed to CIN3+ or cleared (not recorded which). The CDR3 has the sequence CASSTPEGSGYEQYF. Partial CDR3 DNA: TGTGCCAGCAGTACCCCGGAAGGTAGCGGCTACGAG.